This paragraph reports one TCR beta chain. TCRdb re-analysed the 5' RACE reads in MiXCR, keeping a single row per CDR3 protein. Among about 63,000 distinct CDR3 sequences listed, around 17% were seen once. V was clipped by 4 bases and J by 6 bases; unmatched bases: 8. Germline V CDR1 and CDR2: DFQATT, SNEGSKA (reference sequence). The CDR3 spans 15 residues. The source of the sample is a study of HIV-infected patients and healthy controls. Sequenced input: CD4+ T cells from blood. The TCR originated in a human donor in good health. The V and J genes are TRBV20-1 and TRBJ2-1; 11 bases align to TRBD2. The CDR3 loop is CSAIPGTSGVNEQFF. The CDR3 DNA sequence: TGCAGTGCTATCCCCGGGACTAGCGGAGTCAATGAGCAGTTCTTC.